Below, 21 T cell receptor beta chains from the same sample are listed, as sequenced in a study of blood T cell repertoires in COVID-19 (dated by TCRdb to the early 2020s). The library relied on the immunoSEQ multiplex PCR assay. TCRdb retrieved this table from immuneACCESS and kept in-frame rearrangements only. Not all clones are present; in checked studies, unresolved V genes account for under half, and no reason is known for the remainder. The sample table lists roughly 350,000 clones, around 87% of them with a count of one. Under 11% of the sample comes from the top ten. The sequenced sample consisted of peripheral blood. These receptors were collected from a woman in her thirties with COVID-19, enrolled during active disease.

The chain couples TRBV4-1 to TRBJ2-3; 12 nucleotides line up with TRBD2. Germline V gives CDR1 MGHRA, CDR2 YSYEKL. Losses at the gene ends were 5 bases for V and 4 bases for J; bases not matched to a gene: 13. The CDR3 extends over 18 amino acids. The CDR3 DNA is TGCGCCAGCAGCTTAAGACAGACTAGCGGGAGCGTCGCAGATACGCAGTATTTT. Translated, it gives CASSLRQTSGSVADTQYF.

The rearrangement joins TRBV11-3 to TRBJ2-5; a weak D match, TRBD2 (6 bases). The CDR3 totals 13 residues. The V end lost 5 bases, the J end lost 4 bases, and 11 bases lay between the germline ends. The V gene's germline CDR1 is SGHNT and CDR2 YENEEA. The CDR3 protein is CASSLRLGETQYF. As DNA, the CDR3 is TGTGCCAGCAGCCTGCGACTAGGAGAGACCCAGTACTTC.

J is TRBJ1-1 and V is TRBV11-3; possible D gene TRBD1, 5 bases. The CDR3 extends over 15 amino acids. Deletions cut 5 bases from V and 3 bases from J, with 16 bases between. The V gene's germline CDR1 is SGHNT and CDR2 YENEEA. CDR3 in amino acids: CASSPRGGGDTEAFF. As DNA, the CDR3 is TGTGCCAGCAGCCCCCGAGGCGGGGGGGACACTGAAGCTTTCTTT.

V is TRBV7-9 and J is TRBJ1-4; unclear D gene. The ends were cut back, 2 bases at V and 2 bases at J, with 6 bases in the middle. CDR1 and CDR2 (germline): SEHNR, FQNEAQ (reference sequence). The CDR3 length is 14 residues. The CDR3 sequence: CASSLTGTNEKLFF. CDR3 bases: TGTGCCAGCAGCTTAACGGGGACTAATGAAAAACTGTTTTTT. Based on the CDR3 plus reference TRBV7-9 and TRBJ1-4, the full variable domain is DTGVSQNPRHKITKRGQNVTFRCDPISEHNRLYWYRQTLGQGPEFLTYFQNEAQLEKSRLLSDRFSAERPKGSFSTLEIQRTEQGDSAMYLCASSLTGTNEKLFFGSGTQLSVL.

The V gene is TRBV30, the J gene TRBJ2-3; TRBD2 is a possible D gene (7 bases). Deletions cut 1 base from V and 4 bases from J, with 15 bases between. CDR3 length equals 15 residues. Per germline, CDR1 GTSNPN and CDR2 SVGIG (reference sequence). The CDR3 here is CAWSGGRGASDTQYF. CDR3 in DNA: TGTGCCTGGAGTGGGGGACGGGGGGCTTCAGATACGCAGTATTTT.

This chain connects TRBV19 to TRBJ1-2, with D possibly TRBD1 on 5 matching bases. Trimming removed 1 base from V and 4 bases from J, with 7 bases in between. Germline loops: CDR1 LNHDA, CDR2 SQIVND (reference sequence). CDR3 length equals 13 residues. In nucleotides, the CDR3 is TGTGCCAGTAGTATAGCCGGGGGCTATGGCTACACCTTC. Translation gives CASSIAGGYGYTF.

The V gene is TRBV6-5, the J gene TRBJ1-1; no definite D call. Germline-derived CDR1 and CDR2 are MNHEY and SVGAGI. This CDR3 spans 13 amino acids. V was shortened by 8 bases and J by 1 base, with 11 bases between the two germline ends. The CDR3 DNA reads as TGTGCCAGCTGTAGCCTAGGGAACACTGAAGCTTTCTTT. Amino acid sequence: CASCSLGNTEAFF.

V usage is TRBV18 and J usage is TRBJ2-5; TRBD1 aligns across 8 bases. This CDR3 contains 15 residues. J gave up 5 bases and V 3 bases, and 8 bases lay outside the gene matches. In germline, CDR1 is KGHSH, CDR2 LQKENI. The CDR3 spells CASSPRTGLGETQYF. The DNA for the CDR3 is TGTGCCAGCTCACCCAGGACAGGGCTTGGGGAGACCCAGTACTTC.

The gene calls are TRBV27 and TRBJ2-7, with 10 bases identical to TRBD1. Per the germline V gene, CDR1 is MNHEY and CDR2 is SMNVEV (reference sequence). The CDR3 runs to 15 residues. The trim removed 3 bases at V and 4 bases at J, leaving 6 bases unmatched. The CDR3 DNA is TGTGCCAGCAGTTTGACAGGGGGCGCGTATTACGAGCAGTACTTC. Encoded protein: CASSLTGGAYYEQYF.

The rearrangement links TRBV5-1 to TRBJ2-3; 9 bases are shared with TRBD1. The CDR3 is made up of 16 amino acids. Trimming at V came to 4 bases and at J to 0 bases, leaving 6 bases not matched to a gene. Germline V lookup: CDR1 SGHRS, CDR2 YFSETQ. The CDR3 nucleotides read TGCGCCAGCAGCCGGGGGACAGGGATTAGCACAGATACGCAGTATTTT. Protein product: CASSRGTGISTDTQYF.

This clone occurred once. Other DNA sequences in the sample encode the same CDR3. CDR3 amino acids: CASSTDRVYGYTF. The CDR3 DNA follows: TGTGCCAGCAGTACCGACAGGGTCTATGGCTACACCTTC. The rearrangement joins TRBV5-4 to TRBJ1-2; 7 positions agree with TRBD1. The CDR3 runs to 13 residues. V shed 5 bases and J 4 bases; nucleotides not matched to a gene: 5. CDR1 SGHNT and CDR2 YYREEE come from the germline V gene (reference sequence).

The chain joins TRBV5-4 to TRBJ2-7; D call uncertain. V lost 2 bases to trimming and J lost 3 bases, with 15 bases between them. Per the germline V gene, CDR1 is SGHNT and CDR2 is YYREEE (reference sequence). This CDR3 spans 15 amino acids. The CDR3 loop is CASSLGVSIDYEQYF. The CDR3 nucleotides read TGTGCCAGCAGCTTAGGAGTCAGTATCGACTACGAGCAGTACTTC.

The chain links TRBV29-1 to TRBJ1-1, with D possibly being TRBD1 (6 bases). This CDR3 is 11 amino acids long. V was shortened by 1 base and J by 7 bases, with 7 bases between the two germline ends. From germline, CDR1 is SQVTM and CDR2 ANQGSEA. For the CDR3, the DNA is TGCAGCGTTGAAGTGACAGGTGAAGCTTTCTTT. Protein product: CSVEVTGEAFF.

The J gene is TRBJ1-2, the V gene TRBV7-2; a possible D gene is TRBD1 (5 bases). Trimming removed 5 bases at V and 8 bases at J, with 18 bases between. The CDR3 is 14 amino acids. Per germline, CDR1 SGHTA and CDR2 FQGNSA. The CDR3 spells CASSPRPTGEGYTF. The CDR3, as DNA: TGTGCCAGCAGCCCAAGGCCCACAGGAGAAGGCTACACCTTC.

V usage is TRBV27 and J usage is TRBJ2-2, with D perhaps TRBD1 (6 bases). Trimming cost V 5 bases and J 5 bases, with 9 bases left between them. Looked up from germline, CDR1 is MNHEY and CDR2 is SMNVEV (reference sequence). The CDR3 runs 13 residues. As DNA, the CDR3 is TGTGCCAGCAGTGCGACAGGTACCGGGGAGCTGTTTTTT. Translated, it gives CASSATGTGELFF.

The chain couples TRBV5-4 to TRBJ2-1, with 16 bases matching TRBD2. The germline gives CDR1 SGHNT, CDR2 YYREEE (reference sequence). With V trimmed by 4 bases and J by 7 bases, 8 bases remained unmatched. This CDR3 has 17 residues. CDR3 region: CASSPGLAGGDKNEQFF. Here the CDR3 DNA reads TGTGCCAGCAGCCCGGGACTAGCGGGAGGGGACAAGAATGAGCAGTTCTTC.

CDR3 residues: CASSKGGYRGHQDEQYF. The CDR3 DNA reads TGTGCCAGCAGCAAAGGAGGCTACAGGGGGCATCAGGACGAGCAGTACTTC. The chain links TRBV21-1 to TRBJ2-7; TRBD1 is taken as the D call from the table, unchecked against the DNA. TRBV21-1 is noted as a pseudogene. This CDR3 has 17 residues.

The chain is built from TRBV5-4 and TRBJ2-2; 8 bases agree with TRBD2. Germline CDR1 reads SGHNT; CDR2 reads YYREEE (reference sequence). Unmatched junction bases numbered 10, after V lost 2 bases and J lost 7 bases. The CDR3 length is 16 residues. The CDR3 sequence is CASSFKVAGPGGELFF. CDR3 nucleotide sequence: TGTGCCAGCAGCTTCAAAGTAGCGGGACCGGGCGGGGAGCTGTTTTTT.

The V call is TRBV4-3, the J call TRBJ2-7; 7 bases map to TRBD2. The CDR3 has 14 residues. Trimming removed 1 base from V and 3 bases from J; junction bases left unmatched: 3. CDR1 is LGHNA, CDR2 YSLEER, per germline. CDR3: CASSQGLAIYEQYF. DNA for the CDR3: TGCGCCAGCAGCCAAGGACTAGCTATCTACGAGCAGTACTTC.

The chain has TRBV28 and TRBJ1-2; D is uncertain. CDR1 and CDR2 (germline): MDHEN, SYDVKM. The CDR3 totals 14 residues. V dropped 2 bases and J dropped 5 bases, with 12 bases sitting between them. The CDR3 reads CASSLGAPGYGYTF. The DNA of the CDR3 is TGTGCCAGCAGTTTAGGAGCTCCTGGGTATGGCTACACCTTC.

The CDR3 DNA reads as TGTGCCATCAGTGACTTTGAAGCGGGCTACACCTTC. This codes for CAISDFEAGYTF. V and J are TRBV10-3 and TRBJ1-2; no clear D. Germline values: CDR1 ENHRY, CDR2 SYGVKD. The CDR3 runs to 12 residues. Trimming left V 3 bases short and J 8 bases short, with 10 bases between.